The 25 T cell receptor beta chains below all came from one sample that was sequenced in a study of T cell repertoires in aging, cancer and after chemotherapy. Multiplex touch-down PCR with TRB-A/B primers amplified rearranged V-D-J TRB sequences. Using its own MiXCR run on the multiplex PCR reads, TCRdb lists one record per CDR3 protein. This sample carries some 2,000 distinct CDR3 sequences, roughly 25% of them seen once, and the ten largest clones take approximately 33%. TCR beta rearrangements were amplified from peripheral blood genomic DNA. The sequencing sample was made of blood. The receptors stem from a human donor with a solid tumor.

V usage is TRBV7-6 and J usage is TRBJ1-4, with TRBD1 matching 9 bases. The CDR3 covers 15 residues. V shed 3 bases and J 7 bases; nucleotides not matched to a gene: 6. Germline CDR1 and CDR2: SGHVS and FNYEAQ. CDR3 residues: CASSLETGGSEKLFF. The CDR3 DNA sequence: TGTGCCAGCAGCTTGGAGACAGGGGGGAGTGAAAAACTGTTTTTT. Combining the CDR3 with reference TRBV7-6 and TRBJ1-4 gives the whole variable domain GAGVSQSPRYKVTKRGQDVALRCDPISGHVSLYWYRQALGQGPEFLTYFNYEAQQDKSGLPNDRFSAERPEGSISTLTIQRTEQRDSAMYRCASSLETGGSEKLFFGSGTQLSVL.

By share, this clonotype counts as medium-sized (0.01 to 0.1%). The chain joins TRBV20-1 to TRBJ2-7; D is perhaps TRBD1 (5 bases). Germline V gives CDR1 DFQATT, CDR2 SNEGSKA (reference sequence). V lost 4 bases and J 2 bases, leaving 15 bases between the germline ends. This CDR3 spans 14 amino acids. DNA of the CDR3: TGCAGTGCTATCAATCCAGGGTTTGCCTACGAGCAGTACTTC. It encodes CSAINPGFAYEQYF.

By share, this clonotype counts as medium-sized (0.01 to 0.1%). V and J are TRBV6-1 and TRBJ1-3; D unclear. The germline V and J ends were trimmed by 0 bases and 1 base, with 7 bases remaining between them. Germline V gene data show CDR1 as MNHNS and CDR2 as SASEGT. The CDR3 runs to 15 residues. Written as DNA, the CDR3 is TGTGCCAGCAGTGAAGCCTCGGGATCTGGAAACACCATATATTTT. This sequence encodes CASSEASGSGNTIYF.

This clonotype is labeled as large. The chain is built from TRBV30 and TRBJ1-2, with TRBD1 as a possible D gene (5 bases). This CDR3 has 13 amino acids. Trimming shortened V by 0 bases and J by 8 bases, and 13 bases separated the two germline ends. CDR1 is GTSNPN, CDR2 SVGIG, per germline (reference sequence). CDR3 sequence reads: CAWSVLAGVGYTF. For the CDR3, the DNA is TGTGCCTGGAGTGTACTCGCGGGGGTAGGCTACACCTTC.

This clonotype was seen a few times. This sequence joins TRBV25-1 and TRBJ1-2; 8 bases align to TRBD1. Per germline, CDR1 MGHDK and CDR2 SYGVNS. The trim removed 10 bases at V and 4 bases at J, leaving 11 bases unmatched. This CDR3 has 14 amino acids. DNA for the CDR3: TGTGCCACCAAGGACAGGGTAGGGTCCTATGGCTACACCTTC. It encodes CATKDRVGSYGYTF.

This clonotype was detected only once. It may be a read error: a sequence one base away is much more abundant. This CDR3 reads CASTSGGPQHF. As DNA, the CDR3 is TGTGCCAGCACCAGCGGGGGGCCCCAGCATTTT. V is TRBV6-6 and J is TRBJ1-5; D is perhaps TRBD1 (5 bases). With 7 bases removed from V and 9 bases from J, the gap between germline ends came to 10 bases. The germline gives CDR1 MNHNY, CDR2 SVGAGI (reference sequence). The CDR3 length is 11 residues.

Sample share makes this clonotype medium-sized. The chain recombines TRBV19 with TRBJ1-5; D is unresolved. V lost 7 bases, J lost 4 bases, and 17 bases lay in between. Germline V CDR1 and CDR2: LNHDA, SQIVND (reference sequence). The CDR3 covers 15 residues. The CDR3 sequence is CASNVRLSENQPQHF. CDR3 sequence (DNA): TGTGCCAGTAATGTTAGGCTTTCAGAGAATCAGCCCCAGCATTTT.

In this sample, this clonotype is medium-sized (0.01 to 0.1%). The V and J genes are TRBV6-5 and TRBJ2-5; 8 bases line up with TRBD1. CDR3 length: 16 amino acids. After removal of 2 bases from V and 1 base from J, the junction contained 6 bases not matched to a gene. The germline V gene encodes CDR1 MNHEY and CDR2 SVGAGI. In DNA, the CDR3 is TGTGCCAGCAGTTACCCGGACAGGGATGGCCAAGAGACCCAGTACTTC. It translates to CASSYPDRDGQETQYF.

By share of the sample, this clonotype is medium-sized. The chain combines TRBV30 with TRBJ2-1; a weak D match, TRBD2 (5 bases). CDR1 and CDR2 from the germline V gene are GTSNPN and SVGIG (reference sequence). This CDR3 contains 13 residues. Trimming pared 1 base from V and 8 bases from J, leaving 12 bases between. CDR3 DNA sequence: TGTGCCTGGAGTGAATTTAGGAGGCATGAGCAGTTCTTC. This encodes CAWSEFRRHEQFF.

This clonotype was counted between two and nine times. The chain carries TRBV5-1 and TRBJ2-7; 9 nucleotides agree with TRBD2. Germline CDR1 reads SGHRS; CDR2 reads YFSETQ. V dropped 5 bases and J dropped 0; count of bases not matched to a gene: 3. There are 14 residues in the CDR3. The CDR3 sequence is CASRDSGSSYEQYF. The CDR3 bases are TGCGCCAGCAGAGATAGCGGGAGCTCCTACGAGCAGTACTTC.

In its sample, this clonotype is medium-sized. CDR3 in DNA: TGTGCCAGCAGTTTGATCGTGGGACAGCAAGAGACCCAGTACTTC. It translates to CASSLIVGQQETQYF. J is TRBJ2-5 and V is TRBV6-2 or TRBV6-3; 7 nucleotides align to TRBD1. There are 15 residues in the CDR3. Germline lookup yields CDR1 MNHEY and CDR2 SVGEGT. After removal of 4 bases from V and 2 bases from J, the junction contained 7 bases not matched to a gene.

This rearrangement joins TRBV12-3 or TRBV12-4 to TRBJ2-7, with TRBD2 matching over 7 bases. J was trimmed by 3 bases and V by 7 bases; bases with no gene match: 12. The CDR3 extends over 15 amino acids. This CDR3 reads CASTRGGASGYEQYF. For the CDR3, the DNA is TGTGCCAGCACCCGGGGAGGGGCCTCGGGCTACGAGCAGTACTTC.

This clonotype counts as medium-sized (0.01 to 0.1%). This sequence joins TRBV5-3 and TRBJ2-3; D is undetermined. Being an ORF, TRBV5-3 has a function that is uncertain. This CDR3 comprises 15 residues. Trimming pared 7 bases from V and 1 base from J, leaving 16 bases between. This CDR3 is CARFQWVQRTDTQYF. CDR3 DNA sequence: TGTGCCAGATTCCAATGGGTACAGCGCACAGATACGCAGTATTTT.

By frequency in the sample, this clonotype is medium-sized. This chain uses TRBV27 with TRBJ2-5, with 9 bases lining up with TRBD1. Germline V gene sequence: CDR1 MNHEY, CDR2 SMNVEV (reference sequence). The V and J ends lost 5 bases and 5 bases, in that order; junction bases with no gene match: 6. The CDR3 sequence is 14 residues long. The CDR3 coding sequence is TGTGCCAGCAGTCCCACAGGGGGCGGCGAGACCCAGTACTTC. Translation gives CASSPTGGGETQYF.

By share of the sample, this clonotype is medium-sized. The chain links TRBV6-5 to TRBJ1-1, with D maybe TRBD1 (5 bases). Between the trimmed V and J ends, which lost 5 bases and 6 bases, there was a span of 10 bases. The germline V gene encodes CDR1 MNHEY and CDR2 SVGAGI. This CDR3 has 12 amino acids. In nucleotides, the CDR3 is TGTGCCAGCAGTATGGGACGGTCTGAAGCTTTCTTT. Translation: CASSMGRSEAFF.

This rearrangement joins TRBV5-3 to TRBJ1-2; D is undetermined. TRBV5-3 is an ORF, with its function uncertain. The V end was cut by 5 bases, the J end by 6 bases, with 23 bases between. The CDR3 totals 16 residues. As DNA, the CDR3 is TGTGCCAGAAGAAAGCTGTTTAGTTGGCGGCTGCATGGCTACACCTTC. Residues: CARRKLFSWRLHGYTF.

The chain couples TRBV6-5 to TRBJ1-2, with D unclear. CDR1 is MNHEY and CDR2 is SVGAGI in the germline V gene. This CDR3 region has 14 residues. The V gene lost 2 bases and the J gene lost 3 bases, with 10 bases spanning the gap. CDR3 residues: CASSYAAVHYGYTF. The CDR3 region has the DNA TGTGCCAGCAGTTACGCGGCGGTCCACTATGGCTACACCTTC.

The chain couples TRBV18 to TRBJ1-1; 9 bases agree with TRBD1. Per the germline V gene, CDR1 is KGHSH and CDR2 is LQKENI. The CDR3 runs to 15 residues. V shed 4 bases and J 4 bases; nucleotides not matched to a gene: 7. CDR3 bases: TGTGCCAGCTCACAGGGTGGGACAGGGTCCACTGAAGCTTTCTTT. It translates to CASSQGGTGSTEAFF.

This clonotype ranks as medium-sized. The rearrangement joins TRBV29-1 to TRBJ1-1; unclear D gene. Germline V lookup: CDR1 SQVTM, CDR2 ANQGSEA. The CDR3 is made up of 11 amino acids. With 3 bases removed from V and 3 bases from J, the gap between germline ends came to 5 bases. The CDR3 loop is CSVDWYTEAFF. The CDR3 DNA is TGCAGCGTTGATTGGTACACTGAAGCTTTCTTT.

This clonotype ranks as medium-sized. V and J are TRBV20-1 and TRBJ1-5; D is unresolved. V was pared by 6 bases and J by 3 bases, with 12 bases between. The CDR3 has 13 residues. Germline values: CDR1 DFQATT, CDR2 SNEGSKA (reference sequence). The CDR3 sequence: CSAPHGDNQPQHF. CDR3 coding DNA: TGCAGTGCCCCCCACGGGGACAATCAGCCCCAGCATTTT.

In its sample, this clonotype ranks as medium-sized (0.01 to 0.1%). This CDR3 reads CASSERTSGSDEQFF. In DNA, the CDR3 is TGTGCCAGCAGTGAAAGGACTAGCGGGAGCGATGAGCAGTTCTTC. V usage is TRBV6-1 and J usage is TRBJ2-1; 13 nucleotides align to TRBD2. V dropped 2 bases and J dropped 8; count of bases not matched to a gene: 3. This CDR3 is 15 amino acids long. In germline, CDR1 is MNHNS, CDR2 SASEGT.

The V and J genes are TRBV2 and TRBJ2-3; 8 nucleotides match TRBD1. The J segment lost 1 base and the V segment lost 6 bases, leaving 6 bases of the junction unmatched. In germline, CDR1 is SNHLY, CDR2 FYNNEI. The CDR3 runs to 15 residues. This CDR3 reads CASRDQGAGTDTQYF. For the CDR3, the DNA is TGTGCCAGCAGGGATCAGGGGGCAGGCACAGATACGCAGTATTTT. The full variable domain, with the rest looked up from reference TRBV2 and TRBJ2-3, is EPEVTQTPSHQVTQMGQEVILRCVPISNHLYFYWYRQILGQKVEFLVSFYNNEISEKSEIFDDQFSVERPDGSNFTLKIRSTKLEDSAMYFCASRDQGAGTDTQYFGPGTRLTVL.

By share, this clonotype ranks as medium-sized. The gene calls are TRBV20-1 and TRBJ1-3; possibly TRBD1 for D (6 bases). V was clipped by 4 bases and J by 3 bases, with 19 bases between them. CDR3 size: 16 residues. Germline-derived CDR1 and CDR2 are DFQATT and SNEGSKA (reference sequence). CDR3 in amino acids: CSAIALDRRSGNTIYF. CDR3 nucleotides: TGCAGTGCTATAGCCCTCGACAGGCGGAGTGGAAACACCATATATTTT.

By frequency in the sample, this clonotype is medium-sized. CDR3 loop: CSARSYNEAFF. Here the CDR3 DNA reads TGCAGTGCTAGGTCCTACAATGAAGCTTTCTTT. The J gene is TRBJ1-1, the V gene TRBV20-1; D is unclear. V lost 3 bases and J 7 bases, leaving 9 bases between the germline ends. The CDR3 contains 11 residues. The V gene's germline CDR1 is DFQATT and CDR2 SNEGSKA (reference sequence).

By share of the sample, this clonotype is large (0.1 to 1%). This chain connects TRBV29-1 to TRBJ2-5, with TRBD2 matching 9 bases. The CDR3 sequence is 14 residues long. J lost 7 bases, V lost 6 bases, and 12 bases had no gene match. The germline V gene encodes CDR1 SQVTM and CDR2 ANQGSEA. The CDR3 DNA sequence: TGCAGCGTGAGTGTGGGAGCGGGAGGCACGACCCAGTACTTC. Its protein is CSVSVGAGGTTQYF. Full variable domain (outside the CDR3, taken from reference TRBV29-1 and TRBJ2-5): SAVISQKPSRDICQRGTSLTIQCQVDSQVTMMFWYRQQPGQSLTLIATANQGSEATYESGFVIDKFPISRPNLTFSTLTVSNMSPEDSSIYLCSVSVGAGGTTQYFGPGTRLLVL.